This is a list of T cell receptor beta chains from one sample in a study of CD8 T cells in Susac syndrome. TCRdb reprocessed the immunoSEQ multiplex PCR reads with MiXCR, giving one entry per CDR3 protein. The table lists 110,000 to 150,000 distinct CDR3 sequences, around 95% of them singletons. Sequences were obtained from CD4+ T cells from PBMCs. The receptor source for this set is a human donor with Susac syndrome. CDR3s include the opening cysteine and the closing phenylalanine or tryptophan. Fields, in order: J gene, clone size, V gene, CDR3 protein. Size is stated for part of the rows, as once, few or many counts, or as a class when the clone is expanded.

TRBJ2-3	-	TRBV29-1	CSVAGTSTDTQYF
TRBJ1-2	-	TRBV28	CASRPTGTGYTF
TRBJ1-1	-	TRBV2	CASAHRDEKEAFF
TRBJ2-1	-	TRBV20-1	CSAARTDENEQFF
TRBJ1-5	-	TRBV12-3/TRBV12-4	CASSPPGGGNQPQHF
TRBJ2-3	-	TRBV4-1	CASSPRRDRGRDTQYF
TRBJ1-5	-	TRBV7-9	CAPRDIGSGYQPQHF
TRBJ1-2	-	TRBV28	CASRGQVDGYTF
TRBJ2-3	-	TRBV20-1	CSASPGRLGDTQYF
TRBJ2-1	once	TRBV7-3	CASSLMGYGEQFF
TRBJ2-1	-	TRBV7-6	CASSLGGVGNNEQFF
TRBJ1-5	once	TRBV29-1	CSVGGVRGQPQHF
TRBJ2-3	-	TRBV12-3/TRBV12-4	CASRPMTLGSQYF
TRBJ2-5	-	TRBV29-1	CSVSSGTSAQETQYF
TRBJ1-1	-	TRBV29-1	CSVERGTNTEAFF
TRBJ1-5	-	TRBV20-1	CSARRQDQPQHF
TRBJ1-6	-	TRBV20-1	CSARVSENSPLHF
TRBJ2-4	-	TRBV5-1	CASRRDYGAKNIQYF
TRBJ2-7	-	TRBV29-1	CSVESGGREQYF
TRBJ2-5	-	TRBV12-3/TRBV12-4	CASSLLANQETQYF
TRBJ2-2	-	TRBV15	CATSRDPLALNTGELFF
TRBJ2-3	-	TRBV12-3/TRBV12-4	CASSFLSTDTQYF
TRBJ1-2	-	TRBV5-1	CASSLDDGGYTF
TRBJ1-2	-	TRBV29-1	CSVQKQGAWGYTF
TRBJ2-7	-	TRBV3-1	CASSQGSDWKQYF
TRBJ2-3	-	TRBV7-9	CATAGRATSTDTQYF
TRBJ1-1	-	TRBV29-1	CSVSYQENTEAFF
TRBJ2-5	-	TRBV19	CASSIGAVTEETQYF
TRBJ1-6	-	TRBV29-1	CSTKGGSYNSPLHF
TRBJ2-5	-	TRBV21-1	CASSPLNQGETQYF
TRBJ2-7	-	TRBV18	CASSPPGTEVLYEQYF
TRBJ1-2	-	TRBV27	CASRQANYGYTF
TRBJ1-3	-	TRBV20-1	CSANQQGSGNTIYF
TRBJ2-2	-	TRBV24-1	CATRNWGTGELFF
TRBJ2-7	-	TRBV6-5	CASRVAYSSYEQYF
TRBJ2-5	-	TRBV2	CASSEIAGRGETQYF
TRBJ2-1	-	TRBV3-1	CASSQENLLGQFF
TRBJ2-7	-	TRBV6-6	CASSSSTGRDEQYF
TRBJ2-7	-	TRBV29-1	CSVQGLSSRKPLSYEQYF
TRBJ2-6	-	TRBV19	CASSMMWGTGANVLTF
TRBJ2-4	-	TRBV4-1	CASSQVWDRGNIQYF
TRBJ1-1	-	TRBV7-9	CASSKAGTLNTEAFF
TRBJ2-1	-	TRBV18	CASSQTGVAVSSYNEQFF
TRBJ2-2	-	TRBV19	CASSTGQGNPGELFF
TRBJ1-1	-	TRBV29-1	CSASPGQRITEAFF
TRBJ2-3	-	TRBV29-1	CSVYRDTDTQYF
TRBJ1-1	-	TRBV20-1	CSARDYPGNTEAFF
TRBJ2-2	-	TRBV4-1	CASSRGVNTGELFF
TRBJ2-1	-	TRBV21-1	CASSKVRGEATDNEQFF
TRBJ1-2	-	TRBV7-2	CASSLAPTGLHGYTF
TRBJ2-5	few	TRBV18	CASSLNRGQETQYF
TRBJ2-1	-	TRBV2	CARLFGTGELRSYNEQFF
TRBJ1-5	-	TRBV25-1	CASSAPGPNQPQHF
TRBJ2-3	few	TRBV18	CASSPRATDTQYF